The text below deals with one TCR beta chain. V was shortened by 6 bases and J by 5 bases, with 9 bases between the two germline ends. The CDR3 is made up of 12 amino acids. Germline V gene lookup returns CDR1 MDHEN and CDR2 SYDVKM. TCRdb re-analysed the RT-PCR reads in MiXCR, keeping a single row per CDR3 protein. The sample lists more than 550,000 distinct CDR3 sequences; 14% were seen once. The sequence was collected from a female donor in good health, serving as a healthy control. The rearrangement uses TRBV28 and TRBJ2-3; D not resolved. The sequencing sample was made of memory CD4+ T cells from blood. CDR3 sequence: CASRGSQDTQYF. DNA for the CDR3: TGTGCCAGCAGGGGGTCACAAGATACGCAGTATTTT.